The rows below give T cell receptor beta chains drawn from one sample of a study of control samples from healthy donors and cancer patients. The method was immunoSEQ multiplex PCR; TCRdb's version includes in-frame clones alone and lacks a portion of them. The repertoire consists of about 120,000 clones, with 80% to 90% occurring once and the leading ten covering about 1.1%. The source material was PBMCs. The origin of the receptors is a woman between 50 and 59 years old with colorectal cancer. The CDR3 runs from the conserved cysteine through the conserved F or W. Fields, in order: D gene, clone size, V gene, J gene, CDR3 protein, CDR3 DNA. A D gene is named only where the DNA matches it firmly. Not all rows give a size; the values are once, few, many and, for expanded clones, a class.

NA	NA	TRBV24-1	TRBJ1-1	CATRGLTNTEAFF	TGTGCCACCAGGGGACTTACGAACACTGAAGCTTTCTTT
NA	NA	TRBV7-6	TRBJ2-3	CASSLGSGWPDTQYF	TGTGCCAGCAGCTTAGGTTCAGGGTGGCCAGATACGCAGTATTTT
TRBD1	NA	TRBV5-1	TRBJ1-2	CASSFRTGARDYGYTF	TGCGCCAGCAGCTTCCGGACAGGAGCGAGGGACTATGGCTACACCTTC
TRBD1	NA	TRBV10-1	TRBJ2-2	CASSESRTGAGELFF	TGCGCCAGCAGTGAGTCTAGGACAGGGGCCGGGGAGCTGTTTTTT
TRBD1	NA	TRBV9	TRBJ1-2	CASSVGDRAGYYGYTF	TGTGCCAGCAGCGTAGGGGACAGGGCCGGATACTATGGCTACACCTTC
NA	NA	TRBV19	TRBJ2-7	CASSIDRGWLNEQYF	TGTGCCAGTAGTATAGATCGAGGCTGGCTCAACGAGCAGTACTTC
NA	NA	TRBV2	TRBJ1-1	CASKTQGYTEAFF	TGTGCCAGCAAGACACAGGGCTACACTGAAGCTTTCTTT
NA	NA	TRBV28	TRBJ1-5	CASSLLGENQPQHF	TGTGCCAGCAGTTTATTAGGGGAAAATCAGCCCCAGCATTTT
NA	NA	TRBV5-6	TRBJ1-1	CASSLGHREDEAFF	TGTGCCAGCAGTTTAGGTCACAGGGAAGATGAAGCTTTCTTT
TRBD1	NA	TRBV11-2	TRBJ2-1	CASGKGTGAYNEQFF	TGTGCCAGCGGCAAAGGGACAGGCGCCTACAATGAGCAGTTCTTC
NA	NA	TRBV2	TRBJ2-3	CASIPGAGTDTQYF	TGTGCCAGCATTCCGGGGGCCGGCACAGATACGCAGTATTTT
NA	NA	TRBV9	TRBJ1-1	CASSPRQVNTEAFF	TGTGCCAGCAGCCCTCGACAGGTTAACACTGAAGCTTTCTTT
NA	once	TRBV11-2	TRBJ2-5	CASSLATPGQETQYF	TGTGCCAGCAGCTTAGCCACCCCAGGACAAGAGACCCAGTACTTC
NA	NA	TRBV7-9	TRBJ1-1	CASSLDSVIGEVAFF	TGTGCCAGCAGCTTAGATTCAGTAATCGGGGAAGTAGCTTTCTTT